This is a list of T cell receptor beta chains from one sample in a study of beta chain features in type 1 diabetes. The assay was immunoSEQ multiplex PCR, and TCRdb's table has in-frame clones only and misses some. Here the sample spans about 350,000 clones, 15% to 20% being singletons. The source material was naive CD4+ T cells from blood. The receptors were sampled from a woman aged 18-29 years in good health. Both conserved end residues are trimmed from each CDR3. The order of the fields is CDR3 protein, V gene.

cdr3_aa: ASSVSGQGLFNEQY; v_call: TRBV9
cdr3_aa: ANSLGLAYEQY; v_call: TRBV2
cdr3_aa: ASSWTSAGEGYEQY; v_call: TRBV5-4
cdr3_aa: ASSVTLPGLGFPDTQY; v_call: TRBV9
cdr3_aa: ASSHQLAEIRTDTQY; v_call: TRBV23-1
cdr3_aa: ASSLGQFSGNTIY; v_call: TRBV9
cdr3_aa: ASRGQGWDNEQF; v_call: TRBV2
cdr3_aa: ASTLLPHSGTVYEQY; v_call: TRBV5-1
cdr3_aa: SVGRTGRYNEQF; v_call: TRBV29-1
cdr3_aa: ASRRVYRGANTGELF; v_call: TRBV5-1
cdr3_aa: ASSKRTGDMWAF; v_call: TRBV5-7
cdr3_aa: ASSLGNSGTDTQY; v_call: TRBV5-1
cdr3_aa: AREGVSSTDTQY; v_call: TRBV30
cdr3_aa: ASSPPAMNTEAF; v_call: TRBV18
cdr3_aa: ASHPGQGSEKLF; v_call: TRBV7-9
cdr3_aa: ASSQDAGGTQY; v_call: TRBV7-9
cdr3_aa: ATSRDPGLAGVTDTQY; v_call: TRBV15
cdr3_aa: AGKGVSTDTQY; v_call: TRBV5-4
cdr3_aa: ASSSPNYGYT; v_call: TRBV11-3
cdr3_aa: ASSQGRRGSTDTQY; v_call: TRBV4-2
cdr3_aa: ASSLASGVYEQY; v_call: TRBV7-9
cdr3_aa: ASSVSGGSDTQY; v_call: TRBV6-1
cdr3_aa: ASSVGESYEQY; v_call: TRBV9
cdr3_aa: ASSPRDTEAF; v_call: TRBV7-9
cdr3_aa: ASSQDTFNSPLH; v_call: TRBV7-9
cdr3_aa: ASSAGTGGSYEKLF; v_call: TRBV7-9
cdr3_aa: ASSPRQGINTEAF; v_call: TRBV4-1
cdr3_aa: ASSPSGQGGYT; v_call: TRBV6-6
cdr3_aa: AILVARGCQPQH; v_call: TRBV27
cdr3_aa: ASSLSSQYNSPLH; v_call: TRBV7-8
cdr3_aa: ASSQGTSVSSGANVLT; v_call: TRBV4-1
cdr3_aa: ASSQDWTGVYNEQF; v_call: TRBV4-1
cdr3_aa: ASSSTGLNEQF; v_call: TRBV5-4
cdr3_aa: SVRGGADYGYT; v_call: TRBV29-1
cdr3_aa: ASSGQGDQPQH; v_call: TRBV7-2
cdr3_aa: ASNWSGYGYT; v_call: TRBV2
cdr3_aa: ASSLEGNNEKLF; v_call: TRBV7-6
cdr3_aa: ASSSRQDTPYGYT; v_call: TRBV11-3
cdr3_aa: AISESKLAGGRDEQY; v_call: TRBV10-3
cdr3_aa: AIALGQGVDTQY; v_call: TRBV7-2
cdr3_aa: ASSVGRGHGTQY; v_call: TRBV2
cdr3_aa: ASSQQGGRTEAF; v_call: TRBV14
cdr3_aa: ASSIRQGVSQETQY; v_call: TRBV19
cdr3_aa: ASSGKGAVETQY; v_call: TRBV5-4
cdr3_aa: ASSRLEGAGGYT; v_call: TRBV27